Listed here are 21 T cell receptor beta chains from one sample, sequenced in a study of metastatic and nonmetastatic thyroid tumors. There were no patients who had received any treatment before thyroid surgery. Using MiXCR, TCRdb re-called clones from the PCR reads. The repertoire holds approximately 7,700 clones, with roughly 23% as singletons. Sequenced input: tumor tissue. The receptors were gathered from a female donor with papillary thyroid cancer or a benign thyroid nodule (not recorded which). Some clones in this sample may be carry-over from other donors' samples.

Here the CDR3 DNA reads TGTGCCAGCAGCGTAGGGGAGGTGGGGGTTGAAGCTTTCTTT. This gives the protein CASSVGEVGVEAFF. The chain combines TRBV9 with TRBJ1-1; possible D gene TRBD1, 5 bases. The CDR3 totals 14 residues. Germline CDR1 reads SGDLS; CDR2 reads YYNGEE. The V and J ends lost 0 bases and 7 bases respectively, with 13 bases between them.

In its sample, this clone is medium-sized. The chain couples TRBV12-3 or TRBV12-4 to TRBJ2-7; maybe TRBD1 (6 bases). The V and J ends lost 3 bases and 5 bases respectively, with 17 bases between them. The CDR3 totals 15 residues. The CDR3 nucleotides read TGTGCCAGCAGTTTGAGCAGGGGCGACTTCAACGAGCAGTACTTC. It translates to CASSLSRGDFNEQYF.

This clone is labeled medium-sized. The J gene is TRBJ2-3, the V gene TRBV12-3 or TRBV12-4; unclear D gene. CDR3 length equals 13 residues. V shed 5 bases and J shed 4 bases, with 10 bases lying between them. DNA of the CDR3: TGTGCCAGCAGTACCGGACGTCCAGATACGCAGTATTTT. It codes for CASSTGRPDTQYF.

CDR3 in DNA: TGCAGTGCTAGTCGGGGGATTGCTTTCTTT. This gives the protein CSASRGIAFF. The rearrangement links TRBV20-1 to TRBJ1-1, with a tentative D call TRBD1 (5 bases). The CDR3 loop spans 10 amino acids. CDR1 and CDR2 from the germline V gene are DFQATT and SNEGSKA (reference sequence). The germline V and J ends were trimmed by 3 bases and 11 bases, with 10 bases remaining between them.

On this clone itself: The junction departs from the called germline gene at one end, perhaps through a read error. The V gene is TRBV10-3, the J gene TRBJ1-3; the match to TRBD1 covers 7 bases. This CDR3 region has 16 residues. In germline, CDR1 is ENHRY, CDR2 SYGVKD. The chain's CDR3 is CAISSATGPTGNTISF. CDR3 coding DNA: TGTGCCATCAGTTCCGCGACAGGGCCTACCGGAAACACCATATCTTTT.

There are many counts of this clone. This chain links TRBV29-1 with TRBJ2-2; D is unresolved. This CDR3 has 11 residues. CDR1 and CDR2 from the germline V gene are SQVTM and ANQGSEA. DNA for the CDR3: TGCAGTGCCCATAACACCGGGGAGCTGTTTTTT. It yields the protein CSAHNTGELFF.

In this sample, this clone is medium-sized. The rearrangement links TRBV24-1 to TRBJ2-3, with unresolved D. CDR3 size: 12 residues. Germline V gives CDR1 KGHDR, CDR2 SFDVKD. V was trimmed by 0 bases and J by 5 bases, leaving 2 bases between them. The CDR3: CATSDLVDTQYF. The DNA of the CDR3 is TGTGCCACCAGTGATTTGGTAGATACGCAGTATTTT.

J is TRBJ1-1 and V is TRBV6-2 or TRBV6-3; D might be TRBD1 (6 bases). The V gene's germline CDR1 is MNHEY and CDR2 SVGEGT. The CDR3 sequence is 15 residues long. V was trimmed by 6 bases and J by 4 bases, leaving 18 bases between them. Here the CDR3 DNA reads TGTGCCAGCAGCCAGGTGGACAGCTGGGGCACTGAAGCTTTCTTT. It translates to CASSQVDSWGTEAFF.

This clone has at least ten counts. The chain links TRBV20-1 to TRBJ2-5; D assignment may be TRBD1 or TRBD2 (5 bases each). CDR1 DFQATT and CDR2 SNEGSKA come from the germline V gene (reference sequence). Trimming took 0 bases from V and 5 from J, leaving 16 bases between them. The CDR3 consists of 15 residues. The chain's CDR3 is CSARDSGTAVETQYF. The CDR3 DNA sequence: TGCAGTGCTAGAGACTCCGGGACCGCCGTCGAGACCCAGTACTTC.

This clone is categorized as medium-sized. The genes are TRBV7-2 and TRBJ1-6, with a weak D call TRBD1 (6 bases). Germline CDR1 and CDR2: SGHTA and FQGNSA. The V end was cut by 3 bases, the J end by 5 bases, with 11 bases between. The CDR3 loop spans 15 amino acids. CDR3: CASSLTGLDNSPLHF. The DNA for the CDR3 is TGTGCCAGCAGCTTGACAGGCCTCGATAATTCACCCCTCCACTTT.

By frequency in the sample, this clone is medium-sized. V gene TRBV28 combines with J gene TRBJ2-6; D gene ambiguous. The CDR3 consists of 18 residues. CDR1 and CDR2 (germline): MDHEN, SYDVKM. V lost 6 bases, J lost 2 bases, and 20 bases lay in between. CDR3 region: CASSLRTLLLPGANVLTF. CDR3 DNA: TGTGCCAGCAGCCTCAGGACGCTCCTCTTACCTGGGGCCAACGTCCTGACTTTC.

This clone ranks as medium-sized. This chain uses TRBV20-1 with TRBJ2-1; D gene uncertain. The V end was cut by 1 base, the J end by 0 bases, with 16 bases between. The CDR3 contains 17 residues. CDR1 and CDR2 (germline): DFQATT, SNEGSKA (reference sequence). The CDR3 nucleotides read TGCAGTGCTAGAGCGCCGACCGCCTACAGCTCCTACAATGAGCAGTTCTTC. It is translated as CSARAPTAYSSYNEQFF.

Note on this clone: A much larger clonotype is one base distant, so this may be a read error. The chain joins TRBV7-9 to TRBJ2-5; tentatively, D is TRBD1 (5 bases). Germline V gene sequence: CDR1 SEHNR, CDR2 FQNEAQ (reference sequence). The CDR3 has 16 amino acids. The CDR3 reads CASSERWWGNQGTQYF. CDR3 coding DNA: TGTGCCAGCAGCGAAAGGTGGTGGGGCAATCAAGGGACCCAGTACTTC.

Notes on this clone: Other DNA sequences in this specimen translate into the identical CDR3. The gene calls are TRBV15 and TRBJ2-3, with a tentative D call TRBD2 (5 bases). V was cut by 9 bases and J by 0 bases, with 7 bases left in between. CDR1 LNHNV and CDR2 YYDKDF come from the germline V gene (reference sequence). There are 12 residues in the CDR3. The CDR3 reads CATGGSTDTQYF. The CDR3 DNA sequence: TGTGCCACTGGCGGGAGCACAGATACGCAGTATTTT.

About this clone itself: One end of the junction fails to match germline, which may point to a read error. Here the CDR3 DNA reads TGCAGTGCTATGGGTGCCGTTACAGGCCTCTACGAGCATTACTTC. It is translated as CSAMGAVTGLYEHYF. The chain employs TRBV20-1 and TRBJ2-7; the D gene is possibly TRBD1 (5 bases). The CDR3 extends over 15 amino acids. The germline gives CDR1 DFQATT, CDR2 SNEGSKA (reference sequence).

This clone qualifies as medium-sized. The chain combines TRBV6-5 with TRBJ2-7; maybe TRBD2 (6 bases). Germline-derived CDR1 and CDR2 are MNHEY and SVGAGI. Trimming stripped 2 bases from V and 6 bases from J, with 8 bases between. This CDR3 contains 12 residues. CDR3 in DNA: TGTGCCAGCAGTTACGAGGAGGGCGAGCAGTACTTC. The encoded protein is CASSYEEGEQYF.

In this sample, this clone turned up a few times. CDR3 in amino acids: CASNKKGGLSSYNEQFF. Written as DNA, the CDR3 is TGTGCCAGCAATAAAAAGGGGGGACTTAGCTCCTACAATGAGCAGTTCTTC. The rearrangement uses TRBV6-2 or TRBV6-3 and TRBJ2-1; D may correspond to TRBD1 or TRBD2 (6 bases each). The CDR3 loop spans 17 amino acids. The ends were cut back, 7 bases at V and 0 bases at J, with 19 bases in the middle. Germline CDR1 reads MNHEY; CDR2 reads SVGEGT.

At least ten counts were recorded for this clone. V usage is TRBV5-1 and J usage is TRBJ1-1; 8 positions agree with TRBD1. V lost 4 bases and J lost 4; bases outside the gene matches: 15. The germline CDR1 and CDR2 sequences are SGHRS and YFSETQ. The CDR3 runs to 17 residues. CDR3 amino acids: CASSLRYGQGATTEAFF. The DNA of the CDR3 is TGCGCCAGCAGCCTAAGATACGGACAGGGAGCGACCACTGAAGCTTTCTTT.

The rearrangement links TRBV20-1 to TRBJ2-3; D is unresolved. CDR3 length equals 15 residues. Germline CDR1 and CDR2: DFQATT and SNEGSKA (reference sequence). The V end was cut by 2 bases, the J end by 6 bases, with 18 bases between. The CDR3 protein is CSARNPGTVTDTQYF. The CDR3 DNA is TGCAGTGCTAGAAATCCGGGCACAGTTACTGATACGCAGTATTTT.

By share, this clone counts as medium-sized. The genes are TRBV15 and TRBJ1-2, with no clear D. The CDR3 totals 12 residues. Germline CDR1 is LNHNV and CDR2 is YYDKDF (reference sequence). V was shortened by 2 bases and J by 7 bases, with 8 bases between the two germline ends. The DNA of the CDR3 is TGTGCCACCAGCAGATTGGGTTCTGGCTACACCTTC. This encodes CATSRLGSGYTF.

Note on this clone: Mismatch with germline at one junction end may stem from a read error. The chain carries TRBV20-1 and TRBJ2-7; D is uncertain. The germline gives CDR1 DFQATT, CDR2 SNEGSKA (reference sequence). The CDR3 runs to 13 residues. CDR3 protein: CSADSTGSYEQNF. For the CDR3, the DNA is TGCAGTGCCGATAGCACGGGTTCCTACGAGCAGAACTTC.